This T cell receptor beta chain was retrieved from a study of shared clonotypes between healthy human individuals (dated by TCRdb to 2018 to 2021). General notes on the study: A few men and two women, aged 18 to 49 years, made up the cohort. For each donor, CD4 naive and CD4 memory were each given three plates, CD8 naive was given two plates, and CD8 memory was given one plate. The study deeply sequenced blood TCR repertoires of roughly five healthy adults to estimate repertoire size and the extent of clonotype sharing between individuals. Libraries were prepared and TCR repertoires were sequenced by different laboratories using diverse techniques, in order to increase sequencing depth and limit assay-specific biases. Between about 0.85 and 9.5 billion PBMCs per donor were obtained by leukapheresis.

In the case of this clone: This clone's antigen is unknown. Nothing much larger sits one base from this clone, and base qualities are not available.

The donors were healthy, HIV-negative adults with no recently reported acute infections or vaccinations. All donors were Caucasian adults living in Nashville, Tennessee, USA. CD4+ T cells were enriched by magnetic negative selection, after which naive cells were positively selected on CD45RA and the negative fraction was taken as the memory subset. After blood collection by leukapheresis, PBMCs were isolated using Ficoll-Histopaque density gradient centrifugation and then cryopreserved in the vapor phase of liquid nitrogen. Purity and quantity of every magnetically sorted T cell population were checked by analytical flow cytometry. Each sorted fraction had its genomic DNA isolated and then quantified by UV absorbance on a Nanodrop 2000c. TCR CDR3 regions were amplified from genomic DNA by multiplex PCR using the deep immunoSEQ assay. Genomic DNA extracted from each cell subset was distributed evenly over all wells of several immunoSEQ 96-well plates, and each plate served as one replicate. For sorted subsets, each replicate PCR was loaded with 150 to 250 ng genomic DNA, equivalent to 30,000 or so T cell genomes. The purified libraries were quantified using a Qubit 3.0 fluorometer, sized with a Bioanalyzer 2100, and then quantified again using the KAPA Library Quantification kit. Every immunoSEQ 96-well plate was sequenced on a separate single-read 150-cycle Illumina NextSeq 550 flow cell. Regarding the original processing steps: Because the immunoSEQ output held only junctional sequences and lacked quality scores, the filtering could not match the filtering applied to full-length reads. Sequences were annotated with PyIR, a Python wrapper for IgBLAST v1.9, and V/J genes and CDR3 were assigned using IMGT germline references. Any read was removed if the V/J assignment was weak (E-value above 1e-6), the CDR3 was missing, or the read contained stop codons, out-of-frame junctions, or ambiguous translated residues. V3J clonotypes were defined by identical inferred V gene, J gene, and CDR3 amino acid sequence. To compute the percentage overlap between repertoires, the number of shared unique clonotypes was divided by the size of the smaller repertoire. Richness of each repertoire was evaluated using RTK rarefaction, the Chao1 estimator, and Recon v2.1 estimates of unobserved clonotypes. For all TCRbeta clonotypes obtained by the gDNA method from several donors, generation probabilities were computed with OLGA. The source is immuneACCESS, and TCRdb retained only in-frame sequences with V and J called. Part of the clones is not carried over; for the studies checked, unresolved V genes explain less than half of this, and the remainder is unexplained. D and trimming come from the DNA, and the V and J calls and clone size come from that table. The table for this sample lists roughly 1,600,000 clones; about 98.5% of them were counted only once. Approximately 0.4% of the sample is taken by the ten largest.

At the junction V is shortened by 7 bases and J by 5 bases, with 17 bases in between. As encoded in the germline V gene, CDR1 is SQVTM while CDR2 is ANQGSEA. Including cysteine and phenylalanine, the CDR3 has 13 amino acids. Just the 39-base CDR3 DNA is kept, in frame starting at base 1. What the study reported, not specific to this receptor: Across several donors, about 5.2% of naive CD4, roughly 3.3% of naive CD8, around 2.1% of memory CD4, and 0.3% to 0.45% of memory CD8 clonotypes were shared. Naive subsets generally had larger estimated clonotype richness than memory subsets. Pairwise subsampling indicated that sequencing depth was expected to affect the degree of clonotype sharing among donors. Compared with non-shared clonotypes, clonotypes shared by all four sorted-subset donors had higher generation probabilities. Sampling was restricted to blood, and TCR repertoires in tissues likely differ from the TCR repertoires found in blood. The small number of donors limited the genetic and exposure-history diversity represented. Rarefaction of sorted-subset datasets indicated incomplete sequencing despite the large sequencing depth.

The rearranged chain carries TRBV29-1 and TRBJ2-5; the D segment could be TRBD2, given 6 matching bases. Sequences were obtained from naive CD4+ T cells sorted from blood. In the paper's terms, the cell subset or site label means: CD45RA+ positively selected. The clonotype comes from a young man in good health. Here is the DNA: TGCAGCGCCGATGGGGGACTGGGGGAGACCCAGTACTTC. Its amino acids are CSADGGLGETQYF.